This T cell receptor beta chain originates from a study of T-cell memory formation after mild COVID-19. Via MiXCR, TCRdb re-called the 5' RACE reads, giving one row per CDR3 protein. The profile shows about 430,000 distinct CDR3 sequences, around 24% of them singletons. Germline CDR1 and CDR2: LGHDT and YNNKEL (reference sequence). V was trimmed by 1 base and J by 7 bases, leaving 13 bases between them. This CDR3 is 14 amino acids long. This sequence was found in an adult woman who had mild COVID-19 (a few samples of this study predate the infection). Cell type and time point are not known. Sequenced input: PBMCs or a T cell subset sorted from them (not recorded which). This sequence joins TRBV3-1 and TRBJ1-1; a possible D gene is TRBD1 (5 bases). The CDR3 sequence is CASSQVGVQGEAFF. The DNA of the CDR3 is TGTGCCAGCAGCCAAGTCGGGGTTCAGGGTGAAGCTTTCTTT.